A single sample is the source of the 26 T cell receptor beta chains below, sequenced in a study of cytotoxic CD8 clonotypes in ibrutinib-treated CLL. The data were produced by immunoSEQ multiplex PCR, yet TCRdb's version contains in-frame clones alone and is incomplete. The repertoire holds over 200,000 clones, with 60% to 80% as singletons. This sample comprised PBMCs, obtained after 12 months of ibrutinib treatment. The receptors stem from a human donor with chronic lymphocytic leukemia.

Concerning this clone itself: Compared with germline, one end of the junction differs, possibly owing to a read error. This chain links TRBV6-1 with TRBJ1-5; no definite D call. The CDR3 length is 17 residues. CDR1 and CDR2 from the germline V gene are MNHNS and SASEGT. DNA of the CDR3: TGTGCCAGCAGTGTAATCCTACGGGCCAGCCACAATCGGCCCCAGCATTTT. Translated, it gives CASSVILRASHNRPQHF.

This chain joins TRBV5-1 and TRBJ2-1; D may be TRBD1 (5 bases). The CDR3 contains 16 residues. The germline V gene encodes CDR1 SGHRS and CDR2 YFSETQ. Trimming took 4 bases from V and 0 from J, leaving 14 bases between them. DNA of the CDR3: TGCGCCAGCAGCCGCAGGGTAGCTAACTCCTACAATGAGCAGTTCTTC. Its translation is CASSRRVANSYNEQFF.

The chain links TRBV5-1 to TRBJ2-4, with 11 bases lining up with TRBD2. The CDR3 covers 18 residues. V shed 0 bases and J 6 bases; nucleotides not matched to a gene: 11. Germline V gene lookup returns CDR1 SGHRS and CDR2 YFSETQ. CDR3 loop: CASSLAPTGLAGSNIQYF. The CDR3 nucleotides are TGCGCCAGCAGCTTGGCCCCAACCGGACTAGCGGGCTCAAACATTCAGTACTTC.

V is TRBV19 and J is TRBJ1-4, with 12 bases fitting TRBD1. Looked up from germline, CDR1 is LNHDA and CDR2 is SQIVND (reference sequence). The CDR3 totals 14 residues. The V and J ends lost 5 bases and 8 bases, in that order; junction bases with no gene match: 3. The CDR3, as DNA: TGTGCCAGTAGTTACGGGACAGGGGGCGAAAAACTGTTTTTT. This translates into CASSYGTGGEKLFF.

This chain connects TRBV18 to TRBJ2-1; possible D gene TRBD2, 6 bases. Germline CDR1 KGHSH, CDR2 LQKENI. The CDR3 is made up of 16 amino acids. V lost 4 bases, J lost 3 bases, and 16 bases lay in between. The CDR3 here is CASSLATGEFYNEQFF. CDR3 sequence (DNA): TGTGCCAGCTCACTAGCAACGGGAGAATTCTACAATGAGCAGTTCTTC.

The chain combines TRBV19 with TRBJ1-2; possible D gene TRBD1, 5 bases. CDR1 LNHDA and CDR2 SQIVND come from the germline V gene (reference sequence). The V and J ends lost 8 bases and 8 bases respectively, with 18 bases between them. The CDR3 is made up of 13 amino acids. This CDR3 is CASGVTGLGGYTF. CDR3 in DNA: TGTGCCAGTGGTGTTACAGGCCTCGGCGGCTACACCTTC.

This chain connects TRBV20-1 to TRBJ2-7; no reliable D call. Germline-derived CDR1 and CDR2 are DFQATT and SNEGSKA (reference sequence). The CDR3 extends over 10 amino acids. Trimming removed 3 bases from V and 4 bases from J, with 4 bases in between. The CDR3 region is CSASRYEQYF. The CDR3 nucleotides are TGCAGTGCTAGTCGGTACGAGCAGTACTTC.

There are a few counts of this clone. CDR3 loop: CASNSGGSNYGYTF. Written as DNA, the CDR3 is TGTGCCAGCAACTCAGGGGGCTCAAACTATGGCTACACCTTC. J is TRBJ1-2 and V is TRBV4-2; 8 bases map to TRBD1. Germline CDR1 reads LGHNA; CDR2 reads YNFKEQ. The junction had 6 bases not matched to a gene; V was cut back by 7 bases and J by 2 bases. The CDR3 has 14 amino acids.

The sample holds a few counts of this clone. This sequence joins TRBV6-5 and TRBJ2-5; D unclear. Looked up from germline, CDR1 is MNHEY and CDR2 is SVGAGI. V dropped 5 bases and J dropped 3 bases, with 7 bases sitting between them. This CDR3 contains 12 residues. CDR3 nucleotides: TGTGCCAGCAGTAAGGGCAAAGAGACCCAGTACTTC. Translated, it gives CASSKGKETQYF.

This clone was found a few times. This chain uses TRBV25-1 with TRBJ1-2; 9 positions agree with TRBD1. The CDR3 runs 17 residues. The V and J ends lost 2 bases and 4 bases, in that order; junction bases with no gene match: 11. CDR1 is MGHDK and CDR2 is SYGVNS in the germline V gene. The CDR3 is CASSEIGTGLELYGYTF. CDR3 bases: TGTGCCAGCAGTGAAATCGGGACAGGGTTGGAACTCTATGGCTACACCTTC.

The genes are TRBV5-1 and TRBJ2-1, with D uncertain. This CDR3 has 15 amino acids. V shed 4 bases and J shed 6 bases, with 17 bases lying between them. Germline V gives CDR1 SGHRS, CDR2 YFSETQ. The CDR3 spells CASSPRVNTPNEQFF. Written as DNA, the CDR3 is TGCGCCAGCAGCCCCCGGGTTAACACGCCCAATGAGCAGTTCTTC.

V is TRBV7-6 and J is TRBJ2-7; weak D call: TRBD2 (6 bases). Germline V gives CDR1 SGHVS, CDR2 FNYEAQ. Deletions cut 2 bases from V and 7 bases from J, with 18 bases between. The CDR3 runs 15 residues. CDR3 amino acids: CASSLYYGGAGEQYF. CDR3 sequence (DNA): TGTGCCAGCAGCTTATATTACGGAGGGGCGGGGGAGCAGTACTTC.

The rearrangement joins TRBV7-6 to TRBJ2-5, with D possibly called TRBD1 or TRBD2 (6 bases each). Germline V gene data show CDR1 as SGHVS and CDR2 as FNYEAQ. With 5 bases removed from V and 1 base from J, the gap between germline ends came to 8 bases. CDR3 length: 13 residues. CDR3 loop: CASSGGLQETQYF. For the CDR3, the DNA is TGTGCCAGCAGCGGGGGGCTCCAAGAGACCCAGTACTTC.

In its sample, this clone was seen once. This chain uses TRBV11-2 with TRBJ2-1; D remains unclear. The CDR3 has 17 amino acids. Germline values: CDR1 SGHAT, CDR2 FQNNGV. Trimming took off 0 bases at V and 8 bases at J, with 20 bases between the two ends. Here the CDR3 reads CASSLDPLASGADEQFF. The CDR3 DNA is TGTGCCAGCAGCTTAGATCCACTGGCCTCCGGTGCGGATGAGCAGTTCTTC.

This CDR3 is CAISESLNTEAFF. CDR3 nucleotide sequence: TGTGCCATCAGTGAGTCGCTAAACACTGAAGCTTTCTTT. The genes are TRBV10-3 and TRBJ1-1; no reliable D call. Trimming cost V 0 bases and J 2 bases, with 4 bases left between them. Germline V gene sequence: CDR1 ENHRY, CDR2 SYGVKD. The CDR3 is 13 amino acids.

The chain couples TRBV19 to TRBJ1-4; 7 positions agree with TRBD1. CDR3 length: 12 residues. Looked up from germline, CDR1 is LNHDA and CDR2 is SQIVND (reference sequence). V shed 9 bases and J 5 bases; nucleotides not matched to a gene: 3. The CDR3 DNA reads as TGTGCCAGCCAGGGACAGAATGAAAAACTGTTTTTT. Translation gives CASQGQNEKLFF.

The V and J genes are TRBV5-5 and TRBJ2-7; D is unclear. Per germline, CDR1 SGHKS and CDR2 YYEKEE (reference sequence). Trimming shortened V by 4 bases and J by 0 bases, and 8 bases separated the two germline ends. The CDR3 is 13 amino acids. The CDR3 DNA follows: TGTGCCAGCAGCGCCGATGTCTCCTACGAGCAGTACTTC. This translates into CASSADVSYEQYF.

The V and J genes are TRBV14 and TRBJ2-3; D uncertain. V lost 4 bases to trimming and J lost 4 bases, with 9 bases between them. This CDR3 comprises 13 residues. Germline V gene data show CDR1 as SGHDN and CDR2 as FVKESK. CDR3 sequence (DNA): TGTGCCAGCAGCCTCTACGATTCAGATACGCAGTATTTT. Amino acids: CASSLYDSDTQYF.

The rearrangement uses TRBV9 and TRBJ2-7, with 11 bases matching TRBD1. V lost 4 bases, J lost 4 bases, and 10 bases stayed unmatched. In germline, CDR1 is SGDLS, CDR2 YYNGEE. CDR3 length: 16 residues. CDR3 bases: TGTGCCAGCAGCCCGCGCCCGGGACAGGGGGTGTACGAGCAGTACTTC. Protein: CASSPRPGQGVYEQYF.

The CDR3 protein is CASSKGSRPGYEQYF. CDR3 in DNA: TGTGCCAGCAGCAAAGGTTCCAGGCCGGGCTACGAGCAGTACTTC. The gene calls are TRBV21-1 and TRBJ2-7. TRBV21-1 is a known pseudogene. This CDR3 region has 15 residues.

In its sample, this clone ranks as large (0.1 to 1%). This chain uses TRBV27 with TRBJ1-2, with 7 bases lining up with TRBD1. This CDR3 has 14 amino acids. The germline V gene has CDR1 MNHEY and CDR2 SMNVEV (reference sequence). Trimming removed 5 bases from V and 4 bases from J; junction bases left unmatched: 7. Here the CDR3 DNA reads TGTGCCAGCAGTCTGACAGGGATGGGCTATGGCTACACCTTC. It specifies CASSLTGMGYGYTF.

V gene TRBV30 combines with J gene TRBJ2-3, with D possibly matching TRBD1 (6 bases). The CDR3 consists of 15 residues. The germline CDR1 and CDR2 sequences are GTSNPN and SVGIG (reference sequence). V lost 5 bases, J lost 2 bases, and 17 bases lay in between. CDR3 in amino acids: CAWGGEGRITDTQYF. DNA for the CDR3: TGTGCCTGGGGGGGCGAGGGGAGAATCACAGATACGCAGTATTTT.

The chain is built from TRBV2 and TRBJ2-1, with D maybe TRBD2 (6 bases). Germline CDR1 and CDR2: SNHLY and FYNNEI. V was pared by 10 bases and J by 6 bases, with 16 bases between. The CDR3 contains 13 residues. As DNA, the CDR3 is TGTGCCATAACGACTAGTGCTCCCAATGAGCAGTTCTTC. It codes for CAITTSAPNEQFF.

This chain's CDR3 is CASSIRDPYYEQYF. CDR3 nucleotides: TGTGCCAGTAGTATACGGGACCCCTACTACGAGCAGTACTTC. The V gene is TRBV19, the J gene TRBJ2-7, with D perhaps assigned TRBD1 or TRBD2 (5 bases each). The CDR3 is 14 residues long. V was cut by 2 bases and J by 3 bases, with 11 bases left in between. CDR1 LNHDA and CDR2 SQIVND come from the germline V gene (reference sequence).

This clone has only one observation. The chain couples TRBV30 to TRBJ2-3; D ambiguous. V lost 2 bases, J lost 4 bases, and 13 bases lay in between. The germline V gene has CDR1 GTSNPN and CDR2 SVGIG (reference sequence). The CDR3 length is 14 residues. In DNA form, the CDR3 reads TGTGCCTGGAGTCCAACACAGACTGCAGATACGCAGTATTTT. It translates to CAWSPTQTADTQYF. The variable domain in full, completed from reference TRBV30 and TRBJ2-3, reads SQTIHQWPATLVQPVGSPLSLECTVEGTSNPNLYWYRQAAGRGLQLLFYSVGIGQISSEVPQNLSASRPQDRQFILSSKKLLLSDSGFYLCAWSPTQTADTQYFGPGTRLTVL.

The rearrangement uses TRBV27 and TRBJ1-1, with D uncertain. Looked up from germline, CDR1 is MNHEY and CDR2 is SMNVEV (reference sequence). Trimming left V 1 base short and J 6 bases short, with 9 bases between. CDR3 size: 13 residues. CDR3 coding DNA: TGTGCCAGCAGTTTATGGGGAATACCTGAAGCTTTCTTT. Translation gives CASSLWGIPEAFF.